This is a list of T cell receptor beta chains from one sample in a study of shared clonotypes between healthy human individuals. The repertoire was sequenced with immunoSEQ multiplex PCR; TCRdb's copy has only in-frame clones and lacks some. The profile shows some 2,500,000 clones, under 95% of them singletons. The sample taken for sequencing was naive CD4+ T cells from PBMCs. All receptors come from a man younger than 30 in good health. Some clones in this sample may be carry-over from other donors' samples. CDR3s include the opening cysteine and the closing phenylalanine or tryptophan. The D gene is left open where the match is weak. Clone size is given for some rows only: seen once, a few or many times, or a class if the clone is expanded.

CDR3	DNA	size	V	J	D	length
CASSSTTGSISEAFF	TGCGCCAGCAGCTCAACGACAGGGTCAATCTCTGAAGCTTTCTTT	once	TRBV5-1	TRBJ1-1	TRBD1	15
CASASRDTGELFF	TGTGCTAGTGCTTCCCGGGACACCGGGGAGCTGTTTTTT	once	TRBV12-5	TRBJ2-2	NA	13
CASSQGRVAETQYF	TGCGCCAGCAGCCAGGGCAGGGTAGCAGAGACCCAGTACTTC	NA	TRBV4-3	TRBJ2-5	NA	14
CASSWTRPSGRAGEQYF	TGCGCCAGCAGCTGGACGCGTCCTAGCGGGAGGGCCGGTGAGCAGTACTTC	NA	TRBV5-1	TRBJ2-7	TRBD2	17
CASSDLYRVYGYTF	TGTGCCAGCAGTGACCTATACAGGGTTTATGGCTACACCTTC	once	TRBV25-1	TRBJ1-2	NA	14
CASSLDSPGETQYF	TGCGCCAGCAGCTTGGACTCCCCCGGGGAGACCCAGTACTTC	NA	TRBV5-1	TRBJ2-5	NA	14
CASSVTSPAGSTDTQYF	TGTGCCAGCAGCGTAACTTCTCCAGCGGGAAGCACAGATACGCAGTATTTT	NA	TRBV9	TRBJ2-3	TRBD2	17
CASSRPNTEAFF	TGTGCCAGCTCACGCCCGAACACTGAAGCTTTCTTT	NA	TRBV18	TRBJ1-1	NA	12
CASSRQGAFPYEQYF	TGTGCCAGCAGTCGACAGGGGGCTTTCCCCTACGAGCAGTACTTC	NA	TRBV6-5	TRBJ2-7	TRBD1	15
CASSYDWNYEQYF	TGTGCCAGCAGTTACGACTGGAACTACGAGCAGTACTTC	NA	TRBV6-5	TRBJ2-7	NA	13
CASNSRGYGYTF	TGTGCCAGCAATAGTCGCGGGTATGGCTACACCTTC	few	TRBV28	TRBJ1-2	NA	12
CASSNPGTSGRSSYNEQFF	TGTGCCAGCAGCAACCCCGGGACTAGCGGGAGATCCTCCTACAATGAGCAGTTCTTC	NA	TRBV21-1	TRBJ2-1	NA	19
CASSIGYEQYF	TGTGCCAGTAGTATAGGCTACGAGCAGTACTTC	NA	TRBV19	TRBJ2-7	NA	11
CASSLVRDRAYEQYF	TGTGCCAGCAGCCTAGTCCGGGACAGGGCTTACGAGCAGTACTTC	NA	TRBV5-5	TRBJ2-7	TRBD1	15
CASCLPPGGGNTEAFF	TGTGCCAGCTGTTTGCCCCCGGGAGGGGGGAACACTGAAGCTTTCTTT	NA	TRBV28	TRBJ1-1	NA	16
CASSQMTGSKTQYF	TGTGCCAGCAGTCAAATGACAGGGTCTAAGACCCAGTACTTC	NA	TRBV14	TRBJ2-5	TRBD1	14
CASSYRGFYGYTF	TGTGCCAGCAGTTACAGGGGGTTCTATGGCTACACCTTC	NA	TRBV6-5	TRBJ1-2	NA	13
CASSVDSYSGNTIYF	TGTGCCAGCAGCGTGGACAGCTACTCTGGAAACACCATATATTTT	NA	TRBV9	TRBJ1-3	NA	15
CASSLEGDYSQQFF	TGTGCCAGCAGCTTAGAAGGGGACTACTCTCAGCAGTTCTTC	NA	TRBV7-9	TRBJ2-1	TRBD2	14
CASRPALFSGLAGVVGELFF	TGTGCCAGCAGACCCGCCCTCTTTTCGGGACTAGCGGGAGTGGTCGGGGAGCTGTTTTTT	NA	TRBV27	TRBJ2-2	TRBD2	20
CASSPQTFLADTDTQYF	TGTGCCAGCAGTCCCCAAACCTTTCTCGCCGACACAGATACGCAGTATTTT	NA	TRBV28	TRBJ2-3	NA	17
CASRAGEAPNYGYTF	TGTGCCAGCAGGGCAGGGGAGGCTCCTAACTATGGCTACACCTTC	once	TRBV6-1	TRBJ1-2	NA	15
CASSLAQTYGYTF	TGTGCCAGCAGCTTAGCTCAGACCTATGGCTACACCTTC	NA	TRBV11-2	TRBJ1-2	NA	13
CASAQLRLQETQYF	TGTGCCAGCGCCCAGTTGCGGCTCCAAGAGACCCAGTACTTC	NA	TRBV6-6	TRBJ2-5	NA	14
CASANNQPQHF	TGTGCCAGCGCGAATAATCAGCCCCAGCATTTT	NA	TRBV2	TRBJ1-5	NA	11
CASSFFRLAFYEQYF	TGTGCCAGCAGTTTTTTCCGACTAGCGTTTTACGAGCAGTACTTC	NA	TRBV28	TRBJ2-7	TRBD2	15
CASSVSGNTGELFF	TGTGCCAGCAGTGTGTCGGGGAACACCGGGGAGCTGTTTTTT	NA	TRBV6-5	TRBJ2-2	NA	14